The sequence of this T cell receptor beta chain was determined in a study of cytomegalovirus exposure and HLA in healthy donors. Findings and caveats of the study: There were several of the most significant clusters that appeared linked to common viral pathogens in a later analysis. Excluded: some indistinguishable V segments such as TRBV6-2 and TRBV6-3. Later findings reportedly placed an Asian-associated ancestry cluster below the approximately 650-donor mean for N-insertions. Most CMV-associated TCR beta chains appeared HLA-restricted in a later analysis.

Both 60 Vbeta primers and 13 Jbeta primers went into the PCR. Assay used: immunoSEQ multiplex PCR; TCRdb lists only in-frame clones, some missing. Listed are under 150,000 clones; just under 2% falls within the top ten. Germline-derived CDR1 and CDR2 are SGHRS and YFSETQ. This CDR3 has 18 residues. Trimming removed 2 bases at V and 1 base at J, with 16 bases between. As to this clone: Its specificity is unknown.

Sequenced: PBMCs. This chain uses TRBV5-1 with TRBJ2-6; D not resolved. The source is a woman aged 55-69 years in good health and CMV-seronegative. CDR3 in DNA: TGCGCCAGCAGCTTCACGACTGATACCTATTCTGGGGCCAACGTCCTGACTTTC. It yields the protein CASSFTTDTYSGANVLTF.